This T cell receptor (beta chain) was documented in a study of blood T cell repertoires in COVID-19. Study as a whole: Spain, Italy and the United States supplied samples that represented acute and convalescent COVID-19.

Unmatched junction bases numbered 12, after V lost 7 bases and J lost 7 bases. The germline CDR1 and CDR2 sequences are MNHEY and SVGAGI. This CDR3 comprises 14 residues. In terms of age and location, participants ranged from roughly 18 to 95 years and lived in about 25 US areas. Clones were sequenced by immunoSEQ multiplex PCR, and TCRdb holds only the in-frame ones, with some missing. The table includes over 200,000 clones, just over 85% detected once. Sequenced material: PBMCs or T cells enriched from blood (not recorded which). The clonotype was recovered from a man younger than 35 who had recovered from COVID-19. The gene calls are TRBV6-5 and TRBJ2-7; 8 positions agree with TRBD2. Here the CDR3 reads CASKTGLGYWEQYF. The CDR3 nucleotides are TGTGCCAGCAAGACGGGACTAGGCTACTGGGAGCAGTACTTC.